This T cell receptor beta chain was identified during a study of shared clonotypes between healthy human individuals. Overall study context: Aged between 18 and 49, the donors were a couple of women and a few men.

CD4+ cell separation produced CD45RA+ naive and CD45RA-negative memory subsets. Per the germline V gene, CDR1 is MNHNY and CDR2 is SVGAGI (reference sequence). Between the trimmed V and J ends, which lost 3 bases and 1 base, there was a span of 10 bases. The CDR3 consists of 14 residues. Study-level results: A reduction in generation probabilities was seen for non-shared clonotypes relative to those shared by all four donors.

To note about this clone: Its target is unknown.

Clones were sequenced by immunoSEQ multiplex PCR, and TCRdb holds only the in-frame ones, with some missing. This table holds roughly 2 million clones, around 95% found once. The source is a man younger than 35 in good health. This chain joins TRBV6-6 and TRBJ2-7; the D is unclear. Specimen: naive CD4+ T cells sorted from blood. Subset in this sample: CD45RA+ positively selected. CDR3 in amino acids: CASSYTAGSYEQYF. CDR3 coding DNA: TGTGCCAGCAGTTATACCGCTGGTTCCTACGAGCAGTACTTC.